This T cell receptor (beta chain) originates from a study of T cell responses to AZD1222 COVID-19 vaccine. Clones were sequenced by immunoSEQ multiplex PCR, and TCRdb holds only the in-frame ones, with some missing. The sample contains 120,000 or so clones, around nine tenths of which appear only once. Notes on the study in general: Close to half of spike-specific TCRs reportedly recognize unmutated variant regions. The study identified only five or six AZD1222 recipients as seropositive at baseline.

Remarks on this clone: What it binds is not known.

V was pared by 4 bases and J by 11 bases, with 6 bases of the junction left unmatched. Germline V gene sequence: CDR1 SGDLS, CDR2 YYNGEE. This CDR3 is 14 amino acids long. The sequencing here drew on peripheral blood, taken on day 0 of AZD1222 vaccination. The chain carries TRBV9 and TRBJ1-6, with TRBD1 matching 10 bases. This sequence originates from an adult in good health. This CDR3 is CASSFTGTGAPLHF. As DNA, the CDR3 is TGTGCCAGCAGCTTTACCGGGACAGGGGCACCCCTCCACTTT.